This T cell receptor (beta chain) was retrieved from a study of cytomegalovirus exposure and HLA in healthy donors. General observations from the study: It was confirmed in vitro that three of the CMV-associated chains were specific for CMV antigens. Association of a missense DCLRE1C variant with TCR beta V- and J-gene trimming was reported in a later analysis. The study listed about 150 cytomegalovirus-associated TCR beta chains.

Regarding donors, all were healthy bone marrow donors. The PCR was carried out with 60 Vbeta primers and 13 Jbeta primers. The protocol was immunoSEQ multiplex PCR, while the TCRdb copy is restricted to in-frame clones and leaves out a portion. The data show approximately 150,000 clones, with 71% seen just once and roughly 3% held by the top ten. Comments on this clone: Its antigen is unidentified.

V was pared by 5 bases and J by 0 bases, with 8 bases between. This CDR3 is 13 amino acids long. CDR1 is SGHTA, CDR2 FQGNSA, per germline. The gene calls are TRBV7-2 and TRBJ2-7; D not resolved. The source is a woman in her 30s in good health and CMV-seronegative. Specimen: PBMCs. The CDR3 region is CASSLTNSYEQYF. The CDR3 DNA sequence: TGTGCCAGCAGCCTCACAAACTCCTACGAGCAGTACTTC.